The 32 T cell receptor beta chains reported below all come from one sample, sequenced in a study of sequential checkpoint blockade in melanoma (dated by TCRdb to between 2018 and 2020). The library was generated by the immunoSEQ multiplex PCR assay. TCRdb re-hosts the immuneACCESS table, in-frame sequences only. Its copies lack some clones; in the studies checked, an unresolved V gene accounts for under half of them, and the cause for the rest is not known. The table for this sample lists 30,000 to 45,000 clones; around nine tenths of them were counted only once. The ten largest account for 9.5% to 15% of the sample. Explained via the paper, the treatment or condition label denotes: randomized to nivolumab then ipilimumab (arm A) or the reverse (arm B). The sequencing used CD8+ T cells sorted from blood (inferred from file names), collected from a patient given nivolumab and ipilimumab in sequence. The receptor source for this set is a human donor with melanoma.

A single count supports this clone. The rearrangement uses TRBV7-3 and TRBJ2-2; 8 bases map to TRBD1. The germline V gene encodes CDR1 SGHTA and CDR2 FQGTGA. This CDR3 is 15 amino acids long. Germline trimming cut 5 bases from V and 1 base from J; bases unmatched to any gene: 3. The DNA for the CDR3 is TGTGCCAGCAGCCCCGGGACAGGGAACACCGGGGAGCTGTTTTTT. This encodes CASSPGTGNTGELFF.

The J gene is TRBJ2-7, the V gene TRBV5-6; D call uncertain. CDR3 length equals 15 residues. Trimming took off 1 base at V and 2 bases at J, with 13 bases between the two ends. Germline V gives CDR1 SGHDT, CDR2 YYEEEE. The CDR3 region has the DNA TGTGCCAGCAGCTTGCGAGACATCTTTCCCTACGAGCAGTACTTC. This sequence encodes CASSLRDIFPYEQYF.

This chain links TRBV7-9 with TRBJ2-1; 8 nucleotides line up with TRBD2. The CDR3 length is 13 residues. Germline CDR1 SEHNR, CDR2 FQNEAQ (reference sequence). Unmatched junction bases numbered 4, after V lost 5 bases and J lost 7 bases. In DNA, the CDR3 is TGTGCCAGCAGCCCCCGACTAGCGAATGAGCAGTTCTTC. This encodes CASSPRLANEQFF.

The chain employs TRBV9 and TRBJ2-1; TRBD2 matches 10 bases. Germline V gives CDR1 SGDLS, CDR2 YYNGEE. This CDR3 is 16 amino acids long. Trimming took 0 bases from V and 10 from J; bases not matched to a gene: 10. Here the CDR3 DNA reads TGTGCCAGCAGCGTAGAGGAATTAGCGGGAGGCGGAGAGCAGTTCTTC. Translation: CASSVEELAGGGEQFF.

The chain uses TRBV4-1 and TRBJ2-5; D is perhaps TRBD1 (5 bases). Trimming pared 1 base from V and 9 bases from J, leaving 15 bases between. CDR3 length equals 14 residues. Germline-derived CDR1 and CDR2 are MGHRA and YSYEKL. CDR3 in amino acids: CASSQGTAGWAQYF. CDR3 bases: TGCGCCAGCAGCCAAGGAACAGCAGGGTGGGCCCAGTACTTC.

This clone came up a few times. The chain is built from TRBV6-6 and TRBJ2-3, with 7 bases that match TRBD1. The CDR3 is 16 residues long. Germline V gives CDR1 MNHNY, CDR2 SVGAGI (reference sequence). J lost 5 bases, V lost 6 bases, and 14 bases had no gene match. The CDR3, as DNA: TGTGCCAGCAGGCCTAGGACAGGTGCCGTCGGAGATACGCAGTATTTT. Residues: CASRPRTGAVGDTQYF.

In DNA form, the CDR3 reads TGCGCCAGCAGCCAGGGAGCCGGCACAGATACGCAGTATTTT. Amino acids: CASSQGAGTDTQYF. The rearrangement joins TRBV4-1 to TRBJ2-3, with D possibly matching TRBD2 (5 bases). V lost 3 bases and J lost 1, with 8 bases in between. CDR3 length equals 14 residues. CDR1 and CDR2 (germline): MGHRA, YSYEKL.

The chain joins TRBV2 to TRBJ1-2; D call uncertain. V was clipped by 3 bases and J by 1 base, with 12 bases between them. The length of the CDR3 is 15 residues. The germline V gene has CDR1 SNHLY and CDR2 FYNNEI. CDR3 in amino acids: CASSEGIPLNYGYTF. Here the CDR3 DNA reads TGTGCCAGCAGTGAGGGCATACCCCTTAACTATGGCTACACCTTC.

The V gene is TRBV5-1, the J gene TRBJ2-3; 8 bases agree with TRBD1. The CDR3 is 15 residues long. Germline trimming cut 4 bases from V and 2 bases from J; bases unmatched to any gene: 6. Germline CDR1 SGHRS, CDR2 YFSETQ. The CDR3 reads CASSRTGFDTDTQYF. The CDR3 region has the DNA TGCGCCAGCAGCCGGACAGGGTTTGACACAGATACGCAGTATTTT.

The genes are TRBV6-1 and TRBJ2-7, with TRBD1 matching over 7 bases. The V segment lost 11 bases and the J segment 0 bases; nucleotides outside the gene matches: 7. Germline values: CDR1 MNHNS, CDR2 SASEGT. CDR3 length: 13 amino acids. DNA of the CDR3: TGTGCCGGCTGGGACAGCGACTCCTACGAGCAGTACTTC. Translating it yields CAGWDSDSYEQYF.

The chain uses TRBV7-6 and TRBJ2-1; 14 bases fit TRBD2. The CDR3 consists of 15 residues. The germline CDR1 and CDR2 sequences are SGHVS and FNYEAQ. The ends lost 10 bases at V and 9 bases at J; junction bases unmatched: 11. The CDR3 reads CATSRLAGGPGEQFF. DNA of the CDR3: TGTGCCACCTCGAGACTAGCGGGAGGGCCAGGTGAGCAGTTCTTC.

Here the CDR3 reads CASSEMYSGQRELFF. The CDR3 region has the DNA TGTGCCAGCAGTGAAATGTATTCGGGACAGCGGGAGCTGTTTTTT. V usage is TRBV6-4 and J usage is TRBJ2-2, with 7 nucleotides matching TRBD1. Trimming took 3 bases from V and 9 from J; bases not matched to a gene: 10. Germline V CDR1 and CDR2: MRHNA, SNTAGT. The CDR3 has 15 residues.

The J gene is TRBJ1-2, the V gene TRBV28; 8 positions agree with TRBD1. The CDR3 consists of 16 residues. Germline V gene lookup returns CDR1 MDHEN and CDR2 SYDVKM. Trimming at V came to 2 bases and at J to 4 bases, leaving 9 bases not matched to a gene. CDR3 nucleotides: TGTGCCAGCAGTTTAGATCGGACAGGGACGGCCTATGGCTACACCTTC. It codes for CASSLDRTGTAYGYTF.

The chain has TRBV11-2 and TRBJ1-2; D is uncertain. The CDR3 runs to 13 residues. Germline V CDR1 and CDR2: SGHAT, FQNNGV. V was trimmed by 1 base and J by 4 bases, leaving 7 bases between them. This chain's CDR3 is CASSLVSLYGYTF. The DNA for the CDR3 is TGTGCCAGCAGCTTAGTGTCCCTCTATGGCTACACCTTC.

The chain recombines TRBV27 with TRBJ2-7; D is unclear. V was clipped by 6 bases and J by 2 bases, with 5 bases between them. Germline CDR1 is MNHEY and CDR2 is SMNVEV (reference sequence). The CDR3 is 11 residues long. Here the CDR3 DNA reads TGTGCCAGCAGGTCTGCCTACGAGCAGTACTTC. It yields the protein CASRSAYEQYF.

This clone was recorded only once. This chain uses TRBV5-4 with TRBJ2-1, with D tentatively TRBD1 (6 bases). V lost 4 bases to trimming and J lost 2 bases, with 7 bases between them. This CDR3 spans 13 amino acids. Looked up from germline, CDR1 is SGHNT and CDR2 is YYREEE (reference sequence). This chain's CDR3 is CASSNRAYNEQFF. The CDR3 region has the DNA TGTGCCAGCAGCAACAGGGCCTACAATGAGCAGTTCTTC. The full variable domain, completed using reference TRBV5-4 and TRBJ2-1, is ETGVTQSPTHLIKTRGQQVTLRCSSQSGHNTVSWYQQALGQGPQFIFQYYREEENGRGNFPPRFSGLQFPNYSSELNVNALELDDSALYLCASSNRAYNEQFFGPGTRLTVL.

The chain employs TRBV19 and TRBJ1-5; the D is unclear. The CDR3 runs to 16 residues. V was trimmed by 9 bases and J by 3 bases, leaving 21 bases between them. Germline assignment: CDR1 LNHDA and CDR2 SQIVND (reference sequence). The CDR3 region is CASTSTSRVLNQPQHF. DNA of the CDR3: TGTGCCAGCACGAGCACTAGCCGGGTGCTCAATCAGCCCCAGCATTTT. The full variable domain, its missing parts supplied by reference TRBV19 and TRBJ1-5, is DGGITQSPKYLFRKEGQNVTLSCEQNLNHDAMYWYRQDPGQGLRLIYYSQIVNDFQKGDIAEGYSVSREKKESFPLTVTSAQKNPTAFYLCASTSTSRVLNQPQHFGDGTRLSIL.

The chain employs TRBV4-2 and TRBJ2-7; D not certain. Per germline, CDR1 LGHNA and CDR2 YNFKEQ. V shed 0 bases and J shed 1 base, with 4 bases lying between them. The CDR3 runs 13 residues. The CDR3 reads CASSQDRSYEQYV. CDR3 nucleotides: TGTGCCAGCAGCCAAGACAGGTCCTACGAGCAGTACGTC.

This chain connects TRBV28 to TRBJ2-3; 7 bases are shared with TRBD1. The CDR3 extends over 14 amino acids. V shed 5 bases, J shed 2 bases, and the junction held 4 bases outside the gene matches. CDR1 is MDHEN and CDR2 is SYDVKM in the germline V gene. CDR3 amino acids: CASSLGQYTDTQYF. CDR3 coding DNA: TGTGCCAGCAGTCTGGGACAGTACACAGATACGCAGTATTTT.

The rearrangement joins TRBV7-6 to TRBJ2-1; no clear D gene. Germline assignment: CDR1 SGHVS and CDR2 FNYEAQ. The CDR3 is made up of 13 amino acids. Trimming left V 5 bases short and J 3 bases short, with 8 bases between. This chain's CDR3 is CASSERLYNEQFF. The CDR3 DNA sequence: TGTGCCAGCAGCGAGCGACTCTACAATGAGCAGTTCTTC.

The chain uses TRBV23-1 and TRBJ1-2; the match to TRBD1 covers 8 bases. TRBV23-1 is an ORF for which the function is uncertain. This CDR3 is 18 amino acids long. V lost 3 bases and J lost 3; bases outside the gene matches: 15. DNA of the CDR3: TGCGCCAGCAGTCAGCCCTCCGGGACAGGTTCCCAGGACTATGGCTACACCTTC. Translation: CASSQPSGTGSQDYGYTF.

In this sample, this clone turned up a few times. The chain uses TRBV7-8 and TRBJ1-4, with D possibly TRBD1 on 5 matching bases. Looked up from germline, CDR1 is SGHVS and CDR2 is FQNEAQ. Between the trimmed V and J ends, which lost 3 bases and 3 bases, there was a span of 14 bases. The CDR3 has 16 amino acids. CDR3 nucleotides: TGTGCCAGCAGCTTGGTTAGGGGATCGGCTAATGAAAAACTGTTTTTT. It translates to CASSLVRGSANEKLFF.

J is TRBJ1-6 and V is TRBV30; D is undetermined. Deletions cut 0 bases from V and 9 bases from J, with 6 bases between. The germline gives CDR1 GTSNPN, CDR2 SVGIG (reference sequence). The CDR3 has 12 residues. In nucleotides, the CDR3 is TGTGCCTGGAGTGTAGCGGGTTCACCCCTCCACTTT. Translating it yields CAWSVAGSPLHF.

This chain connects TRBV6-5 to TRBJ1-5; no definite D call. Germline V CDR1 and CDR2: MNHEY, SVGAGI. The CDR3 runs 14 residues. The V end lost 8 bases, the J end lost 6 bases, and 17 bases lay between the germline ends. The CDR3, as DNA: TGTGCCAGCGAGGAACTCGGCGGTTCTCAGCCCCAGCATTTT. This encodes CASEELGGSQPQHF.

The V call is TRBV5-6, the J call TRBJ1-5; 8 bases fit TRBD1. The length of the CDR3 is 18 residues. CDR1 and CDR2 from the germline V gene are SGHDT and YYEEEE. With 0 bases clipped from V and 0 bases from J, the junction kept 8 bases outside the gene matches. The DNA of the CDR3 is TGTGCCAGCAGCTTGGGGCCCCGGACAGGGTATAGCAATCAGCCCCAGCATTTT. It translates to CASSLGPRTGYSNQPQHF.

The rearrangement joins TRBV5-1 to TRBJ1-1; D is undetermined. Germline CDR1 SGHRS, CDR2 YFSETQ. The CDR3 length is 13 residues. The V end lost 2 bases, the J end lost 4 bases, and 9 bases lay between the germline ends. The CDR3 sequence: CASSLTTVTEAFF. CDR3 bases: TGCGCCAGCAGCTTAACAACCGTCACTGAAGCTTTCTTT. Filled out from reference TRBV5-1 and TRBJ1-1, the complete variable domain reads KAGVTQTPRYLIKTRGQQVTLSCSPISGHRSVSWYQQTPGQGLQFLFEYFSETQRNKGNFPGRFSGRQFSNSRSEMNVSTLELGDSALYLCASSLTTVTEAFFGQGTRLTVV.

The chain recombines TRBV6-6 with TRBJ2-1; 12 bases map to TRBD2. CDR3 length: 16 amino acids. Germline CDR1 reads MNHNY; CDR2 reads SVGAGI (reference sequence). J lost 7 bases, V lost 5 bases, and 9 bases had no gene match. Written as DNA, the CDR3 is TGTGCCAGCAGTGGACCGACTAGCGGGAGTCCAAATGAGCAGTTCTTC. Encoded protein: CASSGPTSGSPNEQFF.

The V call is TRBV27, the J call TRBJ2-2; TRBD1 is a possible D gene (6 bases). The CDR3 is made up of 13 amino acids. Trimming removed 5 bases at V and 3 bases at J, with 7 bases between. CDR1 is MNHEY and CDR2 is SMNVEV in the germline V gene (reference sequence). Here the CDR3 DNA reads TGTGCCAGCAGTGGGGGCTACACCGGGGAGCTGTTTTTT. This encodes CASSGGYTGELFF.

This clone appeared a few times. The V and J genes are TRBV6-6 and TRBJ2-7; no definite D call. Trimming removed 5 bases at V and 2 bases at J, with 19 bases between. Per germline, CDR1 MNHNY and CDR2 SVGAGI (reference sequence). This CDR3 region has 16 residues. The CDR3 bases are TGTGCCAGCAGTGTTCAGGATGCTTTCGGCACCTACGAGCAGTACTTC. Translated: CASSVQDAFGTYEQYF.

This clone turned up a few times. The V call is TRBV15, the J call TRBJ2-2; 10 nucleotides align to TRBD1. CDR3 size: 15 residues. V was clipped by 5 bases and J by 5 bases; unmatched bases: 5. Germline CDR1 is LNHNV and CDR2 is YYDKDF (reference sequence). DNA of the CDR3: TGTGCCACCAGCGTAGGACAGGGGGATACCGGGGAGCTGTTTTTT. This codes for CATSVGQGDTGELFF.

This chain links TRBV14 with TRBJ2-5; D remains ambiguous. The germline V gene encodes CDR1 SGHDN and CDR2 FVKESK. CDR3 length equals 12 residues. Trimming took 3 bases from V and 5 from J, leaving 7 bases between them. This CDR3 reads CASSQSLETQYF. The CDR3, as DNA: TGTGCCAGCAGCCAGTCTTTGGAGACCCAGTACTTC.

DNA for the CDR3: TGTGCCAGCAGCTGGGGGGACGAGACCCAGTACTTC. Amino acids: CASSWGDETQYF. The V call is TRBV5-6, the J call TRBJ2-5, with D perhaps TRBD2 (6 bases). Germline CDR1 is SGHDT and CDR2 is YYEEEE. CDR3 length: 12 residues. Trimming took off 3 bases at V and 5 bases at J, with 8 bases between the two ends.